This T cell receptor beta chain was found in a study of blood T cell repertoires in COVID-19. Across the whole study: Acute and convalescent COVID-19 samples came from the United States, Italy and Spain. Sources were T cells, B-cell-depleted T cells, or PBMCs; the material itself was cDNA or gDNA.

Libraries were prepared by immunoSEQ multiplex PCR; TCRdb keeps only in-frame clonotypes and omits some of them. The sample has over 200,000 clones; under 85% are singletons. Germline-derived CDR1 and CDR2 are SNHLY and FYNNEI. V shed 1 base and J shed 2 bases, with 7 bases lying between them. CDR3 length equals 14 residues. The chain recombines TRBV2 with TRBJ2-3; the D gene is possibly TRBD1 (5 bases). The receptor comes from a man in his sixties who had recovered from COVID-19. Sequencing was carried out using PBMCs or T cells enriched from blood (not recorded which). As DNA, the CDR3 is TGTGCCAGCAGTGAAGAGGGGAACACAGATACGCAGTATTTT. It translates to CASSEEGNTDTQYF. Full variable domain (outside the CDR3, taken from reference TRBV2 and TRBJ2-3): EPEVTQTPSHQVTQMGQEVILRCVPISNHLYFYWYRQILGQKVEFLVSFYNNEISEKSEIFDDQFSVERPDGSNFTLKIRSTKLEDSAMYFCASSEEGNTDTQYFGPGTRLTVL.